The 7 T cell receptor beta chains reported below all come from one sample, sequenced in a study of early T cells in non-severe SARS-CoV-2 infection (dated by TCRdb to the early 2020s). The library was generated by 5' RACE. Instrument used: NextSeq 500. The raw public reads went through TCRdb reprocessing: fastp at Q25, MiXCR clone calling, in-frame beta chains kept. Identical CDR3 proteins give one entry, which carries the most common genes and DNA. The sample table holds 70,000 or so distinct CDR3 sequences, of which approximately 12% were seen once. Roughly 1.3% of the sample is held by the ten biggest clonotypes. Sequenced input: whole blood. The receptor source for this set is an adult who was a healthcare worker with PCR-confirmed SARS-CoV-2 infection or an uninfected control (not recorded which).

This clonotype was detected many times. The rearrangement links TRBV28 to TRBJ1-2, with no clear D. This CDR3 has 13 amino acids. Trimming pared 5 bases from V and 2 bases from J, leaving 9 bases between. Germline-derived CDR1 and CDR2 are MDHEN and SYDVKM. For the CDR3, the DNA is TGTGCCAGCAGTCCCACAGCGAACTATGGCTACACCTTC. Residues: CASSPTANYGYTF.

Many counts were recorded for this clonotype. This rearrangement joins TRBV4-2 to TRBJ1-3; TRBD1 aligns across 10 bases. The V gene's germline CDR1 is LGHNA and CDR2 YNFKEQ. V lost 2 bases and J lost 2; bases outside the gene matches: 6. The CDR3 is 17 residues long. The CDR3 loop is CASSQIGDRGAGNTIYF. CDR3 nucleotide sequence: TGTGCCAGCAGCCAAATAGGGGACAGGGGAGCTGGAAACACCATATATTTT.

This clonotype was seen at least ten times. This rearrangement joins TRBV28 to TRBJ1-1; 8 bases match TRBD1. Germline V gene data show CDR1 as MDHEN and CDR2 as SYDVKM. This CDR3 region has 15 residues. Losses at the gene ends were 5 bases for V and 1 base for J; bases not matched to a gene: 6. The CDR3 DNA follows: TGTGCCAGCAGTCCGGGGGACAGGTGGAACACTGAAGCTTTCTTT. Encoded protein: CASSPGDRWNTEAFF.

The V and J genes are TRBV20-1 and TRBJ1-2; 7 bases align to TRBD1. Germline CDR1 and CDR2: DFQATT and SNEGSKA (reference sequence). V dropped 6 bases and J dropped 5; count of bases not matched to a gene: 3. This CDR3 region has 11 residues. The CDR3 loop is CSASTGYGYTF. In DNA form, the CDR3 reads TGCAGTGCCTCGACAGGGTATGGCTACACCTTC.

This clonotype occurred many times. The chain is built from TRBV12-3 or TRBV12-4 and TRBJ1-1; the match to TRBD1 covers 10 bases. Trimming removed 3 bases from V and 3 bases from J; junction bases left unmatched: 4. The CDR3 sequence is 15 residues long. Written as DNA, the CDR3 is TGTGCCAGCAGTTTTATGGGACAGGGGTACACTGAAGCTTTCTTT. It yields the protein CASSFMGQGYTEAFF.

This clonotype occurred many times. V and J are TRBV27 and TRBJ2-3; D gene ambiguous. The CDR3 is 13 amino acids. With 4 bases removed from V and 4 bases from J, the gap between germline ends came to 9 bases. Germline assignment: CDR1 MNHEY and CDR2 SMNVEV (reference sequence). The CDR3 sequence is CASSSVNSDTQYF. The CDR3, as DNA: TGTGCCAGCAGTTCCGTTAATTCAGATACGCAGTATTTT.

The V call is TRBV6-2 or TRBV6-3, the J call TRBJ2-1; D not certain. The germline V gene has CDR1 MNHEY and CDR2 SVGEGT. V was clipped by 2 bases and J by 7 bases, with 12 bases between them. There are 14 residues in the CDR3. The CDR3 bases are TGTGCCAGCAGTTACAGTATACGGAAAAATGAGCAGTTCTTC. The encoded protein is CASSYSIRKNEQFF.